This T cell receptor beta chain emerged from a study of OX40 agonist ivuxolimab in advanced cancers. TCRdb's table, derived via immunoSEQ multiplex PCR, lists solely in-frame clones and lacks some. The sample comprises tens of thousands of clones, just over 90% of which are singletons, and 4% to 5.5% rests with the top ten. The material sequenced was CD4+ or CD8+ T cells sorted from blood, taken in a trial of the OX40 agonist ivuxolimab. The sequence came from an adult with an advanced solid tumor such as melanoma, head and neck, liver or kidney cancer.

The CDR3 sequence is CASRSPGEGVNTEAFF. In DNA, the CDR3 is TGCGCCAGCAGATCCCCCGGGGAGGGGGTGAACACTGAAGCTTTCTTT. The chain has TRBV5-1 and TRBJ1-1, with a possible D match to TRBD1 (6 bases). This CDR3 is 16 amino acids long. Germline assignment: CDR1 SGHRS and CDR2 YFSETQ. Trimming shortened V by 5 bases and J by 0 bases, and 17 bases separated the two germline ends.